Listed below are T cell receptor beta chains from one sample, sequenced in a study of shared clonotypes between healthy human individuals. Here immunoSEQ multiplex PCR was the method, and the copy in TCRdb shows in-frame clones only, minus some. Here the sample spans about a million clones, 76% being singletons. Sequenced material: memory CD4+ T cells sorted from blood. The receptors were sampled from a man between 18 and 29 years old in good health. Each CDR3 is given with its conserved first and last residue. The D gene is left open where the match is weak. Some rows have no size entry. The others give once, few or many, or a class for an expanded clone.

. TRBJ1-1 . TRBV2 CASSPKRNTEAFF TGTGCCAGCAGTCCTAAACGGAACACTGAAGCTTTCTTT
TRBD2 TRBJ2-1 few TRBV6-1 CASSEPGGSYNEQFF TGTGCCAGCAGTGAACCGGGGGGATCCTACAATGAGCAGTTCTTC
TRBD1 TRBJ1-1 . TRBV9 CASSVDQTGTQAFF TGTGCCAGCAGCGTCGACCAGACAGGGACCCAAGCTTTCTTT
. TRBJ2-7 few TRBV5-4 CASSTRVGDEQYF TGTGCCAGCAGCACCCGGGTAGGGGACGAGCAGTACTTC
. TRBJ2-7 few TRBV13 CASSSSPGGEEQYF TGTGCCAGCAGCTCGAGCCCGGGTGGGGAAGAGCAGTACTTC
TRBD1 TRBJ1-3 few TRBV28 CASRRTTGGGGNTIYF TGTGCCAGCAGAAGGACGACAGGGGGAGGCGGAAACACCATATATTTT
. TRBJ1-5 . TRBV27 CASSLARNQPQHF TGTGCCAGCAGTTTAGCCCGAAATCAGCCCCAGCATTTT
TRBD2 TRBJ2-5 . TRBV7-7 CASSPNGRAETQYF TGTGCTAGCAGCCCTAACGGGAGGGCGGAGACCCAGTACTTC
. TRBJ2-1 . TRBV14 CASSQGTAPYNEQFF TGTGCCAGCAGCCAAGGGACAGCACCTTACAATGAGCAGTTCTTC
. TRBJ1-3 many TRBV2 CASSDRLSGNTIYF TGTGCCAGCAGTGACAGGCTCTCTGGAAACACCATATATTTT
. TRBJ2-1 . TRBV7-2 CASSLLRESYNEQFF TGTGCCAGCAGCTTACTCCGAGAGTCCTACAATGAGCAGTTCTTC
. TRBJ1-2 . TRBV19 CASTRLVIGGYTF TGTGCCAGTACGCGTTTGGTAATAGGCGGCTACACCTTC
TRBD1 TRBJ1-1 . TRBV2 CASSAGQGWSTEAFF TGTGCCAGCAGTGCGGGACAGGGATGGAGCACTGAAGCTTTCTTT
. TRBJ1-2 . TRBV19 CASSNELTLRHGYTF TGTGCCAGTAGTAACGAGTTAACCCTACGCCATGGCTACACCTTC
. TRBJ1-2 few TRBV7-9 CASSSGAQASGVLNYGYTF TGTGCCAGCAGTTCCGGGGCCCAGGCTTCGGGGGTGTTGAACTATGGCTACACCTTC
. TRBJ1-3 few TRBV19 CASTTSGNTIYF TGTGCCAGTACCACCTCTGGAAACACCATATATTTT
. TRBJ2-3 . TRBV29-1 CSVEDTMTGDTQYF TGCAGCGTTGAAGATACGATGACGGGCGATACGCAGTATTTT
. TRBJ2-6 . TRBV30 CAWRMAGANVLTF TGTGCCTGGAGGATGGCTGGGGCCAACGTCCTGACTTTC
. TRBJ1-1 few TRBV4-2 CASSQGSGDTEAFF TGTGCCAGCAGCCAAGGTTCAGGGGACACTGAAGCTTTCTTT
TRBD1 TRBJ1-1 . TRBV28 CASTPRDRGTEAFF TGTGCCAGCACTCCGAGGGACAGGGGAACTGAAGCTTTCTTT
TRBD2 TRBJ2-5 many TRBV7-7 CASSFGGSKETQYF TGTGCTAGCAGCTTCGGGGGGAGTAAAGAGACCCAGTACTTC
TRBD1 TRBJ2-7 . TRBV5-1 CASSQQGTRSYEQYF TGCGCCAGCAGCCAACAGGGGACGCGATCCTACGAGCAGTACTTC
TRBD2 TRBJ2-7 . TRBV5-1 CASSLGGSGDYYEQYF TGCGCCAGCAGCTTGGGGGGTAGTGGGGACTACTACGAGCAGTACTTC
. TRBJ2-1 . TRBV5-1 CASSLVAGAGNEQFF TGCGCCAGCAGCTTGGTCGCGGGGGCGGGGAATGAGCAGTTCTTC
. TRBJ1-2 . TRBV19 CASTYRLGGYTF TGTGCCAGTACATACCGCCTCGGGGGCTACACCTTC
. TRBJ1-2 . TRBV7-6 CASSPPRGYTF TGTGCCAGCAGCCCCCCCCGTGGCTACACCTTC
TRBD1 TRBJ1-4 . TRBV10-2 CASRSGTGRELFF TGCGCCAGCAGGTCCGGGACAGGGAGGGAACTGTTTTTT
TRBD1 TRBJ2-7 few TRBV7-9 CASSRIGQGLSEQYF TGTGCCAGCAGCCGAATAGGACAGGGCCTATCGGAGCAGTACTTC
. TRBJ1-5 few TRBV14 CASSQSPAQHF TGTGCCAGCAGCCAATCCCCGGCCCAGCATTTT
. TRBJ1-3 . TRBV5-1 CASSFSGSGNTIYF TGCGCCAGCAGCTTCTCGGGGTCTGGAAACACCATATATTTT
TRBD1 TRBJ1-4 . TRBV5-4 CASSHDRGYEKLFF TGTGCCAGCAGCCATGACAGGGGGTACGAAAAACTGTTTTTT
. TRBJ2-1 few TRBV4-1 CASSRYLGAGDEQFF TGCGCCAGCAGTCGCTACCTTGGGGCGGGCGATGAGCAGTTCTTC
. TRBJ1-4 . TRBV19 CASSIRGAGEKLFF TGTGCCAGTAGTATCCGGGGGGCTGGGGAAAAACTGTTTTTT
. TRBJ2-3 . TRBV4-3 CASSQGDLADTQYF TGCGCCAGCAGCCAGGGAGACCTGGCGGATACGCAGTATTTT
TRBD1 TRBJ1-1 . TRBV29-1 CSVWGQGNTEAFF TGCAGCGTTTGGGGACAGGGCAACACTGAAGCTTTCTTT
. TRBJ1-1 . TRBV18 CASTETTLGTEAFF TGTGCCAGCACCGAGACGACCCTGGGCACTGAAGCTTTCTTT
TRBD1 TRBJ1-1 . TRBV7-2 CASSSQIGGGTEAFF TGTGCCAGCAGCTCCCAGATAGGGGGCGGCACTGAAGCTTTCTTT
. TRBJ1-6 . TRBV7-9 CASSSASNSPLHF TGTGCCAGCAGCTCGGCAAGTAATTCACCCCTCCACTTT
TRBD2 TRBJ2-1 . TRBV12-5 CASGLVRLAGGSSYNEQFF TGTGCTAGTGGTTTGGTAAGGCTAGCGGGAGGCAGCTCCTACAATGAGCAGTTCTTC
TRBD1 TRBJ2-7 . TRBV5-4 CASSSIDRVYEQYF TGTGCCAGCAGTTCAATTGACAGGGTCTACGAGCAGTACTTC
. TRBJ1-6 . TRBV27 CASSPRPWDSGGYSPLHF TGTGCCAGCAGTCCACGACCCTGGGACTCCGGCGGCTATTCACCCCTCCACTTT
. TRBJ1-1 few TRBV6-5 CASSYGGMNTEAFF TGTGCCAGCAGTTACGGGGGAATGAACACTGAAGCTTTCTTT
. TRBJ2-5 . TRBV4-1 CASSQGRLPETQYF TGCGCCAGCAGCCAAGGGAGGCTCCCAGAGACCCAGTACTTC
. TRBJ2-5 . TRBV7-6 CASRPPQGTQYF TGTGCCAGCAGGCCACCCCAAGGGACCCAGTACTTC
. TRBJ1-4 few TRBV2 CASRDTGEKLFF TGTGCCAGCAGAGATACAGGGGAAAAACTGTTTTTT